This TCR beta chain stems from a study of CD8 T cells in Susac syndrome. In regard to this clonotype: The antigen is not known.

The study's findings and limits: An acknowledgment was made by the study that its TCR sequencing and HLA analysis involved relatively few individuals.

The RNA input was about 0.45 to 1 ug, and it was reverse transcribed with random hexamers. immunoSEQ multiplex PCR amplified TCR beta CDR3 across 54 Vbeta, 13 Jbeta. TCRdb analysed the immunoSEQ multiplex PCR reads with MiXCR anew, one entry per CDR3 protein. The sample has 150,000 or so distinct CDR3 sequences; 95% to 96% are singletons. This CDR3 is built from 13 residues. V dropped 3 bases and J dropped 8 bases, with 13 bases sitting between them. Germline V gene data show CDR1 as MNHEY and CDR2 as SMNVEV (reference sequence). The multiple sclerosis controls were treatment-naive patients with relapsing-remitting disease that was stable or active.

V and J are TRBV27 and TRBJ1-2; D uncertain. This clonotype originated in a human donor with multiple sclerosis. Source material: CD8+ T cells from PBMCs. The CDR3 DNA sequence: TGTGCCAGCAGTTTCGACAAGGGAGGAGGCTACACCTTC. It translates to CASSFDKGGGYTF.